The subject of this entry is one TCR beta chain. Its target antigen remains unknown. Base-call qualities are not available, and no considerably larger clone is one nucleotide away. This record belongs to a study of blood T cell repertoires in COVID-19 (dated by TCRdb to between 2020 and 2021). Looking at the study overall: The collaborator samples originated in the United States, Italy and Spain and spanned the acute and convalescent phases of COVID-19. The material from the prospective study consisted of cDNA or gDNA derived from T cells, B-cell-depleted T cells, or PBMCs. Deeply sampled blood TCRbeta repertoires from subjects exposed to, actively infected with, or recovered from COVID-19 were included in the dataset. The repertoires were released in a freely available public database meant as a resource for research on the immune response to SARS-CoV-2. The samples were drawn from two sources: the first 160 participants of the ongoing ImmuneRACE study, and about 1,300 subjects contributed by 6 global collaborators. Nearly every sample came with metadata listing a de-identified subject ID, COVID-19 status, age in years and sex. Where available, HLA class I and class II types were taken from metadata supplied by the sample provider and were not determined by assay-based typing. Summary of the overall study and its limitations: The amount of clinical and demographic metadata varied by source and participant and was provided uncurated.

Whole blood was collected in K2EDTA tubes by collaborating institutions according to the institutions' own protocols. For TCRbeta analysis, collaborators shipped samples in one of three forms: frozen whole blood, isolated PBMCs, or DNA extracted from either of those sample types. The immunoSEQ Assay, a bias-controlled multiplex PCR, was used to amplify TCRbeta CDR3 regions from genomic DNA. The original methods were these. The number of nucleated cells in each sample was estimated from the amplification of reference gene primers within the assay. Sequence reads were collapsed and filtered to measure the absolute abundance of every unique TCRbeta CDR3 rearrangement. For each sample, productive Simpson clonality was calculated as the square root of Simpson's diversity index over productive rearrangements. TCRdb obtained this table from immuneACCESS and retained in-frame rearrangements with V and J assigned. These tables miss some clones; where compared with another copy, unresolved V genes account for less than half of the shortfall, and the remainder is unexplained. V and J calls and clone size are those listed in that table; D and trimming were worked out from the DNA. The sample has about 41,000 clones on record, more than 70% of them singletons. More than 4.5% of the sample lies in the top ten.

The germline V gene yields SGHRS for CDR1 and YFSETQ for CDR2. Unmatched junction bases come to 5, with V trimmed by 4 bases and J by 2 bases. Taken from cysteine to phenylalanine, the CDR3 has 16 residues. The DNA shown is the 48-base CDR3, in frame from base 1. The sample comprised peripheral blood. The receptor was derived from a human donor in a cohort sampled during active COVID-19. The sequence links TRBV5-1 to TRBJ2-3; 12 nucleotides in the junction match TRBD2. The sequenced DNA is TGCGCCAGCAGCGAGACTAGCGGGAGCCCCACAGATACGCAGTATTTT. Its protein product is CASSETSGSPTDTQYF.